Sequencing of this T cell receptor beta chain was carried out in a study of shared clonotypes between healthy human individuals. Regarding the study as a whole: The sharing of 4% to 5.5% of naive CD4 clonotypes was seen across several donors.

Repertoires were generated with immunoSEQ multiplex PCR, while TCRdb's copy carries only in-frame clones and drops some. The sample records 1 million to 1.2 million clones, approximately 80% being singletons. The CDR3 is 16 amino acids. Germline V lookup: CDR1 MNHEY, CDR2 SVGAGI. After removal of 2 bases from V and 3 bases from J, the junction contained 4 bases not matched to a gene. A CD45RA+ naive subset and a CD45RA-negative memory subset were split from CD4+ cells. Note on this clone: Its antigen is unknown.

Source material: memory CD4+ T cells from PBMCs. Subset: CD45RA-negative fraction. This chain uses TRBV6-5 with TRBJ2-2; 9 bases line up with TRBD1. The source of this sequence is a man younger than 35 in good health. Some clones in this sample may be carry-over from other donors' samples. The CDR3 region is CASSYGTGPDTGELFF. The CDR3, as DNA: TGTGCCAGCAGTTACGGGACAGGGCCGGACACCGGGGAGCTGTTTTTT.